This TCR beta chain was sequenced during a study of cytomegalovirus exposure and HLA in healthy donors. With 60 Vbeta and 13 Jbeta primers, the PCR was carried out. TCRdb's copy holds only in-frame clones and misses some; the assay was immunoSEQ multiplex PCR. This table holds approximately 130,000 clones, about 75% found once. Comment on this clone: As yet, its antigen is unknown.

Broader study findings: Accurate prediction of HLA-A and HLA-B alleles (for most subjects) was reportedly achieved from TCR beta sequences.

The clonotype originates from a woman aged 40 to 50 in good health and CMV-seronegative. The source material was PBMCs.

The CDR3 coding sequence is TGTGCCAGCAGCTTAGATCTAGGGGCCTCCTATGGCTACACCTTC. The encoded protein is CASSLDLGASYGYTF. The chain employs TRBV11-2 and TRBJ1-2, with D tentatively TRBD1 (5 bases). The CDR3 has 15 residues. Germline V gene sequence: CDR1 SGHAT, CDR2 FQNNGV. Between the trimmed V and J ends, which lost 0 bases and 4 bases, there was a span of 12 bases.